The next 22 T cell receptor beta chains were all read from a single sample in a study of blood T cell repertoires in COVID-19. The assay was immunoSEQ multiplex PCR, and TCRdb's table has in-frame clones only and misses some. The sample comprises more than 150,000 clones, 89% of which are singletons, and around 7% rests with the top ten. What was sequenced was peripheral blood. Receptor source: a middle-aged man with acute or convalescent COVID-19.

The chain combines TRBV30 with TRBJ1-6; D is unclear. The CDR3 sequence is 16 residues long. The germline V gene encodes CDR1 GTSNPN and CDR2 SVGIG (reference sequence). V gave up 2 bases and J gave up 6 bases, with 17 bases separating them. As DNA, the CDR3 is TGTGCCTGGAGTCACTTGACTGGGTTAGGTAATTCACCCCTCCACTTT. This sequence encodes CAWSHLTGLGNSPLHF. Using reference TRBV30 and TRBJ1-6 for the parts outside the CDR3, the full variable domain is SQTIHQWPATLVQPVGSPLSLECTVEGTSNPNLYWYRQAAGRGLQLLFYSVGIGQISSEVPQNLSASRPQDRQFILSSKKLLLSDSGFYLCAWSHLTGLGNSPLHFGNGTRLTVT.

The chain employs TRBV5-1 and TRBJ2-5; 13 nucleotides align to TRBD2. The germline V gene has CDR1 SGHRS and CDR2 YFSETQ. V lost 2 bases to trimming and J lost 5 bases; unmatched junction nucleotides: 9. The CDR3 contains 17 residues. The CDR3 nucleotides read TGCGCCAGCAGCTTCGGACTAGCGGGGGCGACGGGGGAGACCCAGTACTTC. Translated: CASSFGLAGATGETQYF.

The chain uses TRBV5-1 and TRBJ2-3, with D perhaps TRBD2 (7 bases). Germline V CDR1 and CDR2: SGHRS, YFSETQ. The V end lost 1 base, the J end lost 3 bases, and 9 bases lay between the germline ends. The CDR3 runs to 14 residues. CDR3 protein: CASSLKGGTDTQYF. The DNA of the CDR3 is TGCGCCAGCAGCTTGAAGGGGGGGACAGATACGCAGTATTTT. Full variable domain (missing parts from reference TRBV5-1 and TRBJ2-3): KAGVTQTPRYLIKTRGQQVTLSCSPISGHRSVSWYQQTPGQGLQFLFEYFSETQRNKGNFPGRFSGRQFSNSRSEMNVSTLELGDSALYLCASSLKGGTDTQYFGPGTRLTVL.

The chain recombines TRBV2 with TRBJ1-1, with D maybe TRBD1 (5 bases). The CDR3 contains 15 residues. Germline CDR1 is SNHLY and CDR2 is FYNNEI. Trimming took 3 bases from V and 0 from J, leaving 11 bases between them. CDR3 amino acids: CASSEQGSMNTEAFF. The CDR3 nucleotides read TGTGCCAGCAGTGAGCAGGGATCGATGAACACTGAAGCTTTCTTT.

V is TRBV7-9 and J is TRBJ1-2; D might be TRBD1 (6 bases). Looked up from germline, CDR1 is SEHNR and CDR2 is FQNEAQ (reference sequence). CDR3 length equals 13 residues. V was trimmed by 1 base and J by 5 bases, leaving 8 bases between them. The CDR3 reads CASSLVTGYGYTF. CDR3 nucleotides: TGTGCCAGCAGCTTAGTTACAGGGTATGGCTACACCTTC.

The chain combines TRBV10-3 with TRBJ2-4, with 8 bases aligning to TRBD2. J gave up 7 bases and V 3 bases, and 11 bases lay outside the gene matches. The CDR3 runs 16 residues. Looked up from germline, CDR1 is ENHRY and CDR2 is SYGVKD. CDR3 loop: CAISEVLAGFRNIQYF. As DNA, the CDR3 is TGTGCCATCAGTGAAGTTTTAGCGGGGTTCCGGAACATTCAGTACTTC.

This sequence joins TRBV7-2 and TRBJ1-1; no clear D. This CDR3 comprises 13 residues. V was trimmed by 1 base and J by 4 bases, leaving 7 bases between them. In germline, CDR1 is SGHTA, CDR2 FQGNSA. The chain's CDR3 is CASSLGRFTEAFF. CDR3 nucleotide sequence: TGTGCCAGCAGCTTAGGGCGGTTCACTGAAGCTTTCTTT.

This chain joins TRBV15 and TRBJ2-7, with D tentatively TRBD1 (6 bases). Germline CDR1 and CDR2: LNHNV and YYDKDF (reference sequence). CDR3 length: 14 residues. V lost 5 bases to trimming and J lost 0 bases, with 11 bases between them. CDR3 in amino acids: CATSAQTGSYEQYF. The CDR3 bases are TGTGCCACCAGCGCCCAGACAGGCTCCTACGAGCAGTACTTC. Variable domain in full (rest from reference TRBV15 and TRBJ2-7): DAMVIQNPRYQVTQFGKPVTLSCSQTLNHNVMYWYQQKSSQAPKLLFHYYDKDFNNEADTPDNFQSRRPNTSFCFLDIRSPGLGDTAMYLCATSAQTGSYEQYFGPGTRLTVT.

The chain is built from TRBV5-6 and TRBJ2-2, with no clear D. The CDR3 has 14 residues. V was shortened by 6 bases and J by 6 bases, with 15 bases between the two germline ends. Germline V gene data show CDR1 as SGHDT and CDR2 as YYEEEE. The CDR3 DNA sequence: TGTGCCAGCACCCCGGTCCTAGGATCCGGGGAGCTGTTTTTT. Translated, it gives CASTPVLGSGELFF.

The rearrangement joins TRBV4-1 to TRBJ1-4; TRBD1 aligns across 9 bases. The CDR3 runs to 15 residues. Germline CDR1 and CDR2: MGHRA and YSYEKL. V lost 1 base, J lost 9 bases, and 6 bases stayed unmatched. CDR3 bases: TGCGCCAGCAGCCAAGTTGGGACAGGGTTTAAAAAACTGTTTTTT. This codes for CASSQVGTGFKKLFF.

CDR3 in DNA: TGTGCCAGTAGTGACAGGGGAAGAAAGACTGAAGCTTTCTTT. It codes for CASSDRGRKTEAFF. The V gene is TRBV19, the J gene TRBJ1-1; 8 nucleotides agree with TRBD1. From germline, CDR1 is LNHDA and CDR2 SQIVND (reference sequence). The trim removed 5 bases at V and 5 bases at J, leaving 7 bases unmatched. The CDR3 totals 14 residues.

This chain uses TRBV12-5 with TRBJ2-3, with 10 bases matching TRBD2. This CDR3 region has 17 residues. V gave up 0 bases and J gave up 4 bases; unmatched junction bases: 7. Germline CDR1 LGHNT, CDR2 FRNRAP. CDR3 DNA: TGTGCTAGTGGTTTGGTCAGCGGGGGGGCCTCGGCAGATACGCAGTATTTT. Its translation is CASGLVSGGASADTQYF.

The rearrangement joins TRBV7-8 to TRBJ1-1; D is ambiguous. This CDR3 region has 18 residues. Germline V CDR1 and CDR2: SGHVS, FQNEAQ. V was clipped by 0 bases and J by 0 bases, with 17 bases between them. In DNA form, the CDR3 reads TGTGCCAGCAGCTTAGCGCGATCTCGGGGAACGGTGAACACTGAAGCTTTCTTT. This encodes CASSLARSRGTVNTEAFF.

This clone was observed once. The rearrangement uses TRBV10-3 and TRBJ1-3; 10 bases fit TRBD1. The germline V gene encodes CDR1 ENHRY and CDR2 SYGVKD. V shed 7 bases and J 3 bases; nucleotides not matched to a gene: 12. This CDR3 is 17 amino acids long. The DNA for the CDR3 is TGTGCCATCACGACCCCGGGACAGGGGTTGGGTGGAAACACCATATATTTT. Protein product: CAITTPGQGLGGNTIYF.

A note on this clone: Distinct nucleotide sequences in the sample also encode this CDR3. The chain employs TRBV7-9 and TRBJ1-5, with a tentative D call TRBD1 (5 bases). The V end was cut by 4 bases, the J end by 6 bases, with 10 bases between. The CDR3 runs to 13 residues. Germline CDR1 is SEHNR and CDR2 is FQNEAQ (reference sequence). The chain's CDR3 is CASSSQGGQPQHF. CDR3 bases: TGTGCCAGCAGCTCTCAGGGAGGTCAGCCCCAGCATTTT.

This clone was observed a single time. The V and J genes are TRBV7-8 and TRBJ2-1; maybe TRBD2 (6 bases). CDR3 length: 16 residues. V lost 1 base, J lost 0 bases, and 10 bases lay in between. Germline CDR1 reads SGHVS; CDR2 reads FQNEAQ. The CDR3 DNA reads as TGTGCCAGCAGCTTAGATCGGGGGAGCTCCTACAATGAGCAGTTCTTC. Its translation: CASSLDRGSSYNEQFF.

The V gene is TRBV11-2, the J gene TRBJ2-1, with 8 bases aligning to TRBD2. The germline V gene encodes CDR1 SGHAT and CDR2 FQNNGV. The CDR3 extends over 17 amino acids. With 2 bases clipped from V and 5 bases from J, the junction kept 11 bases outside the gene matches. DNA of the CDR3: TGTGCCAGCAGCTTAAATGTGCGGGGGGCCGGAAACAATGAGCAGTTCTTC. It encodes CASSLNVRGAGNNEQFF. The full variable domain, with the rest looked up from reference TRBV11-2 and TRBJ2-1, is EAGVAQSPRYKIIEKRQSVAFWCNPISGHATLYWYQQILGQGPKLLIQFQNNGVVDDSQLPKDRFSAERLKGVDSTLKIQPAKLEDSAVYLCASSLNVRGAGNNEQFFGPGTRLTVL.

The V and J genes are TRBV5-4 and TRBJ2-2; TRBD1 aligns across 7 bases. The CDR3 is 17 amino acids. V gave up 4 bases and J gave up 0 bases; unmatched junction bases: 9. Looked up from germline, CDR1 is SGHNT and CDR2 is YYREEE (reference sequence). CDR3 nucleotide sequence: TGTGCCAGCAGCGCCCTTGAGACAGGGACGAACACCGGGGAGCTGTTTTTT. Amino acid sequence: CASSALETGTNTGELFF.

This clone has just one count. The genes are TRBV19 and TRBJ2-5, with 11 nucleotides matching TRBD2. Germline V lookup: CDR1 LNHDA, CDR2 SQIVND (reference sequence). Trimming cost V 3 bases and J 6 bases; bases outside gene matches: 6. The CDR3 extends over 15 amino acids. CDR3 coding DNA: TGTGCCAGTAGTATTAGCGGGGGGGCCGGTAAGACCCAGTACTTC. This translates into CASSISGGAGKTQYF.

The chain links TRBV13 to TRBJ2-7; 10 bases align to TRBD1. Germline-derived CDR1 and CDR2 are PRHDT and FYEKMQ (reference sequence). J gave up 6 bases and V 5 bases, and 7 bases lay outside the gene matches. This CDR3 comprises 14 residues. The CDR3 bases are TGTGCCAGCAGCCCCACGGGACAGGGGAGCGAGCAGTACTTC. Translation gives CASSPTGQGSEQYF.

The DNA of the CDR3 is TGTGCCAGCAGTGAAGGGACAGGCCACGTGCAGTACTTC. Residues: CASSEGTGHVQYF. The V call is TRBV2, the J call TRBJ2-7; 7 bases map to TRBD1. The CDR3 is 13 residues long. Trimming took 1 base from V and 9 from J; bases not matched to a gene: 6. Germline lookup yields CDR1 SNHLY and CDR2 FYNNEI.

The gene calls are TRBV7-8 and TRBJ2-5; 10 nucleotides align to TRBD1. The CDR3 sequence is 22 residues long. V lost 0 bases to trimming and J lost 1 base; unmatched junction nucleotides: 20. Germline values: CDR1 SGHVS, CDR2 FQNEAQ. For the CDR3, the DNA is TGTGCCAGCAGCTTAGCACTGATCTTCCGGGACAGGGGCCGGCAGGGCCAAGAGACCCAGTACTTC. Amino acids: CASSLALIFRDRGRQGQETQYF.